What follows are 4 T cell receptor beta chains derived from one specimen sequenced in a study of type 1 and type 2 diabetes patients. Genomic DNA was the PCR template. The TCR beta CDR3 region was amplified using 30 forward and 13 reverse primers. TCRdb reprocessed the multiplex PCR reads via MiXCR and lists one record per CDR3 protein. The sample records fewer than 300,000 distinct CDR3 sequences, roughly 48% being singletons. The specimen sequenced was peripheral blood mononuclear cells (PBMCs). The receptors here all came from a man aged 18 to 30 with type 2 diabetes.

This CDR3 reads CASRESAETQYF. For the CDR3, the DNA is TGCGCCAGCCGAGAATCCGCGGAGACCCAGTACTTC. The chain combines TRBV5-1 with TRBJ2-5; D is unresolved. Looked up from germline, CDR1 is SGHRS and CDR2 is YFSETQ. This CDR3 contains 12 residues. V lost 7 bases to trimming and J lost 5 bases, with 12 bases between them.

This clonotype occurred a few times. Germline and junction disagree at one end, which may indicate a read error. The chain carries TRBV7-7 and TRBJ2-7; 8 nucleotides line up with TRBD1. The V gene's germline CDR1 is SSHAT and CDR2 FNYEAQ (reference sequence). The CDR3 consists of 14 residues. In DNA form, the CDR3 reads TGTGCTAGCAGCCACGGACAGGGTTTGAACGAGCAGTACTTC. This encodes CASSHGQGLNEQYF. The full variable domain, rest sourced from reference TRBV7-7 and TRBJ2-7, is GAGVSQSPRYKVTKRGQDVTLRCDPISSHATLYWYQQALGQGPEFLTYFNYEAQPDKSGLPSDRFSAERPEGSISTLTIQRTEQRDSAMYRCASSHGQGLNEQYFGPGTRLTVT.

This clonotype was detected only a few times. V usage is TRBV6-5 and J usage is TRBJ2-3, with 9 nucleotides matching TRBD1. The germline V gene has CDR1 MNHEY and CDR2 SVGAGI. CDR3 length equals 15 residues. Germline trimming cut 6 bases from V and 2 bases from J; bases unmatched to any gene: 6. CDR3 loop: CASSSGTGSTDTQYF. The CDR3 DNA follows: TGTGCCAGCAGCTCCGGGACAGGGTCCACAGATACGCAGTATTTT.

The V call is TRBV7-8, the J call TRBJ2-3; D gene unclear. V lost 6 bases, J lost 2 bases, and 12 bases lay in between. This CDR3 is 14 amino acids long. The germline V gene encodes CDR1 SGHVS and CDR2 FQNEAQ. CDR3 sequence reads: CASSYVRVTDTQYF. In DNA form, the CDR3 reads TGTGCCAGCAGTTACGTTCGGGTCACAGATACGCAGTATTTT. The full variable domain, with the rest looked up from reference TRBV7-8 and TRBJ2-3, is GAGVSQSPRYKVAKRGQDVALRCDPISGHVSLFWYQQALGQGPEFLTYFQNEAQLDKSGLPSDRFFAERPEGSVSTLKIQRTQQEDSAVYLCASSYVRVTDTQYFGPGTRLTVL.